The 16 T cell receptor beta chains below were found in one sample sequenced in a study of blood T cell repertoires in COVID-19. The method was immunoSEQ multiplex PCR; TCRdb's version includes in-frame clones alone and lacks a portion of them. The table lists some 71,000 clones, approximately 80% of them singletons. Specimen: peripheral blood. The origin of the receptors is a middle-aged man with COVID-19, enrolled during active disease.

The CDR3 region has the DNA TGCGCCAGCAGCTGGGAGAGGTCGGAAGAGACCCAGTACTTC. Protein sequence: CASSWERSEETQYF. The rearrangement uses TRBV5-1 and TRBJ2-5; maybe TRBD2 (5 bases). CDR1 and CDR2 (germline): SGHRS, YFSETQ. The length of the CDR3 is 14 residues. Trimming left V 3 bases short and J 3 bases short, with 12 bases between. The full variable domain, rest sourced from reference TRBV5-1 and TRBJ2-5, is KAGVTQTPRYLIKTRGQQVTLSCSPISGHRSVSWYQQTPGQGLQFLFEYFSETQRNKGNFPGRFSGRQFSNSRSEMNVSTLELGDSALYLCASSWERSEETQYFGPGTRLLVL.

This chain connects TRBV11-2 to TRBJ1-2; D is undetermined. The V gene lost 4 bases and the J gene lost 8 bases, with 26 bases spanning the gap. Germline V gene sequence: CDR1 SGHAT, CDR2 FQNNGV. The length of the CDR3 is 17 residues. This chain's CDR3 is CASSSPREAEAARGYTF. The CDR3 DNA sequence: TGTGCCAGCAGCTCTCCTAGGGAGGCAGAAGCCGCCCGCGGCTACACCTTC.

This chain uses TRBV7-8 with TRBJ2-7, with 11 bases lining up with TRBD1. The CDR3 runs to 15 residues. Germline CDR1 is SGHVS and CDR2 is FQNEAQ. The ends lost 4 bases at V and 3 bases at J; junction bases unmatched: 5. CDR3 amino acids: CASSSGQGAFYEQYF. The CDR3 DNA reads TGTGCCAGCAGCTCCGGACAGGGGGCTTTCTACGAGCAGTACTTC.

As concerns this clone: Other nucleotide sequences in the sample specify the same CDR3. The gene calls are TRBV27 and TRBJ2-4; a possible D gene is TRBD2 (7 bases). V was trimmed by 5 bases and J by 0 bases, leaving 14 bases between them. Germline CDR1 is MNHEY and CDR2 is SMNVEV (reference sequence). The CDR3 totals 16 residues. CDR3 DNA sequence: TGTGCCAGCAGTCCGAGGGGGGGATTAGCCAAAAACATTCAGTACTTC. Protein sequence: CASSPRGGLAKNIQYF.

The V and J genes are TRBV4-1 and TRBJ1-2; D possibly corresponds to TRBD1 (5 bases). CDR3 length: 14 amino acids. In germline, CDR1 is MGHRA, CDR2 YSYEKL. The ends were cut back, 0 bases at V and 4 bases at J, with 9 bases in the middle. CDR3: CASSQEDGAYGYTF. In DNA form, the CDR3 reads TGCGCCAGCAGCCAAGAGGATGGGGCCTATGGCTACACCTTC.

The gene calls are TRBV18 and TRBJ2-3; 8 nucleotides match TRBD1. This CDR3 has 16 amino acids. V trimming: 1 base; J trimming: 3 bases; junction bases outside the gene matches: 6. Germline CDR1 KGHSH, CDR2 LQKENI. The CDR3 DNA follows: TGTGCCAGCTCACCACTCAGAACAGGGGGAACAGATACGCAGTATTTT. Residues: CASSPLRTGGTDTQYF.

The chain has TRBV4-1 and TRBJ2-2, with TRBD2 matching 9 bases. Germline assignment: CDR1 MGHRA and CDR2 YSYEKL. With 1 base clipped from V and 5 bases from J, the junction kept 5 bases outside the gene matches. The CDR3 consists of 16 residues. CDR3 sequence reads: CASSQVLRGGTGELFF. In DNA, the CDR3 is TGCGCCAGCAGCCAAGTCTTGCGGGGGGGGACCGGGGAGCTGTTTTTT.

CDR3 sequence: CASSISAGLNEQYF. CDR3 DNA: TGTGCCAGTAGTATTTCGGCGGGGTTAAACGAGCAGTACTTC. The V and J genes are TRBV19 and TRBJ2-7; D is perhaps TRBD2 (6 bases). V shed 3 bases and J shed 5 bases, with 14 bases lying between them. The CDR3 extends over 14 amino acids. The germline gives CDR1 LNHDA, CDR2 SQIVND (reference sequence).

The chain recombines TRBV7-3 with TRBJ1-2, with D possibly matching TRBD1 (5 bases). The CDR3 has 14 residues. The germline V gene has CDR1 SGHTA and CDR2 FQGTGA. V shed 5 bases and J shed 3 bases, with 13 bases lying between them. CDR3 loop: CASSPGTGDYGYTF. The CDR3 DNA reads as TGTGCCAGCAGCCCCGGGACGGGGGACTATGGCTACACCTTC.

The rearrangement joins TRBV29-1 to TRBJ2-3, with D uncertain. Germline assignment: CDR1 SQVTM and CDR2 ANQGSEA. The V end was cut by 4 bases, the J end by 6 bases, with 17 bases between. The CDR3 spans 14 residues. CDR3 nucleotide sequence: TGCAGCGTTGTGTTAGTAGGAGCAAGCGATACGCAGTATTTT. It specifies CSVVLVGASDTQYF.

The chain couples TRBV27 to TRBJ2-3; TRBD2 might be the D (6 bases). The V end lost 6 bases, the J end lost 2 bases, and 15 bases lay between the germline ends. Germline V gene data show CDR1 as MNHEY and CDR2 as SMNVEV (reference sequence). CDR3 size: 15 residues. The CDR3 sequence is CASRYRGTPTDTQYF. In DNA form, the CDR3 reads TGTGCCAGCAGATATCGGGGGACCCCCACAGATACGCAGTATTTT.

The chain joins TRBV6-5 to TRBJ1-1; D gene uncertain. The CDR3 consists of 13 residues. V lost 4 bases to trimming and J lost 0 bases, with 6 bases between them. Germline assignment: CDR1 MNHEY and CDR2 SVGAGI. CDR3 coding DNA: TGTGCCAGCAGTTCCCCTATGAACACTGAAGCTTTCTTT. Its translation is CASSSPMNTEAFF.

CDR3 bases: TGCGCCAGCAGCCAAGATCCGGACAGGTCCACGCAGTATTTT. Translating gives CASSQDPDRSTQYF. V is TRBV4-3 and J is TRBJ2-3; 7 bases map to TRBD1. V dropped 0 bases and J dropped 9; count of bases not matched to a gene: 6. The CDR3 totals 14 residues. CDR1 LGHNA and CDR2 YSLEER come from the germline V gene.

This clone showed up just once. This sequence joins TRBV18 and TRBJ1-1; unclear D gene. Germline-derived CDR1 and CDR2 are KGHSH and LQKENI. This CDR3 is 15 amino acids long. V lost 2 bases and J lost 0, with 10 bases in between. The CDR3 spells CASSPSRSVNTEAFF. The CDR3 nucleotides are TGTGCCAGCTCACCATCCAGGTCGGTGAACACTGAAGCTTTCTTT. Drawing the rest from reference TRBV18 and TRBJ1-1, the complete variable domain is NAGVMQNPRHLVRRRGQEARLRCSPMKGHSHVYWYRQLPEEGLKFMVYLQKENIIDESGMPKERFSAEFPKEGPSILRIQQVVRGDSAAYFCASSPSRSVNTEAFFGQGTRLTVV.

V is TRBV11-3 and J is TRBJ2-1; weak D call: TRBD1 (6 bases). The CDR3 length is 15 residues. V was pared by 1 base and J by 2 bases, with 9 bases between. From germline, CDR1 is SGHNT and CDR2 YENEEA. CDR3 DNA: TGTGCCAGCAGCTTAGGGGGGCGGGCCTACAATGAGCAGTTCTTC. The encoded protein is CASSLGGRAYNEQFF.

The chain joins TRBV9 to TRBJ2-1; 9 bases agree with TRBD2. V gave up 0 bases and J gave up 4 bases; unmatched junction bases: 11. The germline CDR1 and CDR2 sequences are SGDLS and YYNGEE. The CDR3 is 18 residues long. CDR3 residues: CASSVASAGGLDYNEQFF. CDR3 in DNA: TGTGCCAGCAGCGTAGCTTCGGCGGGGGGGCTTGATTACAATGAGCAGTTCTTC.